This is a list of T cell receptor beta chains from one sample in a study of CD8+ T cells in alopecia areata. Profiling relied on immunoSEQ multiplex PCR, and the TCRdb table lists in-frame clones only, not all of them. The repertoire holds about 200,000 clones, roughly two fifths seen once, with more than 0.4% in the top ten. The material sequenced was CD4+ T cells sorted from blood, taken around week 31, from a patient treated with tofacitinib. These receptors all come from a human donor with alopecia areata. Each CDR3 is given with its conserved first and last residue. D genes are given only for firm matches. Where a row states a size, it is once, few, many or the class of an expanded clone; other rows omit it.

j_call	clone_size	d_call	v_call	cdr3_nt	cdr3_aa
TRBJ1-5	-	-	TRBV29-1	TGCAGCGTCCGACAGAGCAATCAGCCCCAGCATTTT	CSVRQSNQPQHF
TRBJ1-1	few	-	TRBV5-6	TGTGCCAGCAGCTTGGGAGGGGGGATCGGCACTGAAGCTTTCTTT	CASSLGGGIGTEAFF
TRBJ2-1	-	-	TRBV15	TGTGCCACCAGCAGGGTCCGGGGGTACCACAATGAGCAGTTCTTC	CATSRVRGYHNEQFF
TRBJ2-1	few	TRBD2	TRBV7-2	TGTGCCAGCAGCTTCGGGACTAGCACCTACAATGAGCAGTTCTTC	CASSFGTSTYNEQFF
TRBJ2-7	-	TRBD2	TRBV5-1	TGCGCCAGCAGCTTCGGACTAGCGAGCGAGCAGTACTTC	CASSFGLASEQYF
TRBJ2-7	-	-	TRBV10-3	TGTGCCATCGCTTCTCTCGGTGCCGAGCAGTACTTC	CAIASLGAEQYF
TRBJ1-2	-	-	TRBV12-5	TGTGCTAGTGGTCCGTTCATTGGCTACACCTTC	CASGPFIGYTF
TRBJ2-7	-	-	TRBV10-1	TGCGCCAGCAGTGATTTCCGAAGCTCCTACGAGCAGTACTTC	CASSDFRSSYEQYF
TRBJ1-2	-	-	TRBV7-9	TGTGCCAGCAGTGAAACGACTTTCTATGGCTACACCTTC	CASSETTFYGYTF
TRBJ2-2	-	-	TRBV7-2	TGTGCCAGCAGACTAGGGAGCGGACCGAACACCGGGGAGCTGTTTTTT	CASRLGSGPNTGELFF
TRBJ1-6	-	-	TRBV11-2	TGTGCCAGCAGCCCGGAGTCCCGGCAGCCGCATTCACCCCTCCACTTT	CASSPESRQPHSPLHF
TRBJ1-1	few	-	TRBV11-1	TGTGCCAGCAGCCCGGTGACCGGGCCTGCAACTGAAGCTTTCTTT	CASSPVTGPATEAFF
TRBJ2-1	-	TRBD2	TRBV7-9	TGTGCCAGCAGCTTCGGACTAGCGGGAGGTCTCTCCAATGAGCAGTTCTTC	CASSFGLAGGLSNEQFF
TRBJ2-3	-	-	TRBV9	TGTGCCAGCAGCGGAGTGACAGGCACAGGGAGGGGTACGCAGTATTTT	CASSGVTGTGRGTQYF
TRBJ2-1	once	TRBD1	TRBV5-1	TGCGCCAGCAGCTTGGTCGTCCTGGACAGGGGAAATGAGCAGTTCTTC	CASSLVVLDRGNEQFF
TRBJ1-1	few	TRBD1	TRBV6-6	TGTGCCAGCAGAGACAGGGGGGAGGGTGAAGCTTTCTTT	CASRDRGEGEAFF
TRBJ2-7	-	-	TRBV14	TGTGCCAGCAGCCGGGTCCTGGGGGCATACGAGCAGTACTTC	CASSRVLGAYEQYF
TRBJ2-6	-	-	TRBV6-1	TGTGCCAGCAGTGAATTTAGCTCTGGGGCCAACGTCCTGACTTTC	CASSEFSSGANVLTF
TRBJ2-5	-	-	TRBV5-4	TGTGCCAGCGGTCTCCAACGGGAGACCCAGTACTTC	CASGLQRETQYF
TRBJ1-1	-	TRBD1	TRBV30	TGTGCCTGGAGTAAAGGGGGCGGTAACACTGAAGCTTTCTTT	CAWSKGGGNTEAFF
TRBJ2-1	-	-	TRBV5-1	TGCGCCAGCAGCTCGCTAGAAAACAGGGATGAGCAGTTCTTC	CASSSLENRDEQFF
TRBJ1-4	-	TRBD1	TRBV30	TGTGCCTGGAGTGGCCGGGCAGGGGGCAGTGAAAAACTGTTTTTT	CAWSGRAGGSEKLFF
TRBJ1-4	few	-	TRBV5-1	TGCGCCAGCAGCTTGCGGGCAGGGCTGGATGGGAATGAAAAACTGTTTTTT	CASSLRAGLDGNEKLFF
TRBJ1-1	few	-	TRBV19	TGTGCCAGTAGTAGGACACAGAACACTGAAGCTTTCTTT	CASSRTQNTEAFF
TRBJ2-4	-	TRBD1	TRBV5-1	TGCGCCAGCAGCCCGGAACAGGGGTCGGCCGGTCTGATTCAGTACTTC	CASSPEQGSAGLIQYF
TRBJ2-2	-	TRBD1	TRBV23-1	TGCGCCAGCAACCCGGGACAGAAACATGGCGGGGAGCTGTTTTTT	CASNPGQKHGGELFF
TRBJ2-7	-	TRBD1	TRBV2	TGTGCCAGCAGTCGGACAGGGAGCTACGAGCAGTACTTC	CASSRTGSYEQYF
TRBJ1-1	-	-	TRBV29-1	TGCAGCGGAATGACAGGAGGGACTGAAGCTTTCTTT	CSGMTGGTEAFF
TRBJ1-2	-	-	TRBV27	TGTGCCAGCAGTTATCGGGGCTTCTATGGCTACACCTTC	CASSYRGFYGYTF
TRBJ1-1	-	TRBD1	TRBV28	TGTGCCAGCAGTTTGGGGACAGGGGGGTTGAACACTGAAGCTTTCTTT	CASSLGTGGLNTEAFF
TRBJ2-7	-	TRBD2	TRBV5-1	TGCGCCAGCAGCTTCTCTAGCGGAGGTCCCTACGAGCAGTACTTC	CASSFSSGGPYEQYF
TRBJ1-1	few	-	TRBV5-1	TGCGCCAGCAGCTTGGAGGCTGGGTACACTGAAGCTTTCTTT	CASSLEAGYTEAFF
TRBJ2-1	-	-	TRBV9	TGTGCCAGCAGCGTAGCCCAGCGGGTGAGCTCCTACAATGAGCAGTTCTTC	CASSVAQRVSSYNEQFF
TRBJ2-7	few	TRBD2	TRBV12-5	TGTGCTAGCATGACTAGCGGGAGGGCCGTTGAGCAGTACTTC	CASMTSGRAVEQYF
TRBJ1-2	many	-	TRBV2	TGTGCCAGCAGTGCCCAAGTTAACAGCCTCTACACCTTC	CASSAQVNSLYTF
TRBJ1-2	-	TRBD1	TRBV5-4	TGTGCCAGCAGCTCGGGACAGCTCGTAAATGGCTACACCTTC	CASSSGQLVNGYTF
TRBJ2-7	-	TRBD1	TRBV5-1	TGCGCCAGCAGCGACGCCCCGGGACAGACATACGCGCAGTACTTC	CASSDAPGQTYAQYF
TRBJ2-7	-	TRBD1	TRBV18	TGTGCCAGCTCACCCCCTTACCGGGACAGGGGACTCTACGAGCAGTACTTC	CASSPPYRDRGLYEQYF
TRBJ2-7	-	TRBD2	TRBV29-1	TGCAGCGTTGAAAGCGGGGCGCTGGACGAGCAGTACTTC	CSVESGALDEQYF
TRBJ2-7	-	TRBD2	TRBV6-5	TGTGCCAGCAGTCCGACTAGCGGGGTTTCCTACGAGCAGTACTTC	CASSPTSGVSYEQYF
TRBJ2-2	-	TRBD1	TRBV29-1	TGCAGCGTCCCTTCGGACAGGGGATACGCCGGGGAGCTGTTTTTT	CSVPSDRGYAGELFF
TRBJ2-2	-	-	TRBV10-3	TGTGCCATCAACGGGGCCGGGGAGCTGTTTTTT	CAINGAGELFF
TRBJ2-6	few	-	TRBV7-9	TGTGCCAGCAGCTTAGGACACGCCGGGGCCAACGTCCTGACTTTC	CASSLGHAGANVLTF
TRBJ1-1	-	-	TRBV11-2	TGTGCCAGCAGCCGGCAAACAGGGCCAAACACTGAAGCTTTCTTT	CASSRQTGPNTEAFF
TRBJ2-7	-	-	TRBV9	TGTGCCAGCAGCTTAGACAGCCCAGCCTACGAGCAGTACTTC	CASSLDSPAYEQYF
TRBJ1-1	-	TRBD1	TRBV19	TGTGCCAGTACCTCCCCGACAGGGTACAACACTGAAGCTTTCTTT	CASTSPTGYNTEAFF
TRBJ1-1	once	-	TRBV7-9	TGTGCCAGCAGCATCAACACTGAAGCTTTCTTT	CASSINTEAFF
TRBJ1-2	-	-	TRBV5-4	TGTGCCAGCAGCTTGAGTCTTGGAAACTATGGCTACACCTTC	CASSLSLGNYGYTF
TRBJ2-7	few	TRBD2	TRBV30	TGTGCCTGGAAAAAGGGCGGGGGTCCGCAGTACTTC	CAWKKGGGPQYF
TRBJ2-2	-	-	TRBV7-2	TGTGCCAGCAGAATAGCCGGGAACCAAGCCGGGGAGCTGTTTTTT	CASRIAGNQAGELFF
TRBJ2-1	-	-	TRBV7-6	TGTGCCAGCAGCTTAGAAGTCGAGGCTAGAGGGGAGCAGTTCTTC	CASSLEVEARGEQFF
TRBJ2-3	-	-	TRBV29-1	TGCAGCGTTGTCCGAGCCGGTACGCAGTATTTT	CSVVRAGTQYF
TRBJ1-2	-	-	TRBV2	TGTGCCAGCAGTGCTCGACAGGTGGATTACTATGGCTACACCTTC	CASSARQVDYYGYTF
TRBJ2-7	-	TRBD1	TRBV7-2	TGTGCCAGCAGCCCCCGGACAGGAAACGTGCGTGGGCAGTACTTC	CASSPRTGNVRGQYF
TRBJ1-5	-	-	TRBV6-1	TGTGCCAGCAGTGCCCTCGAGTTAAATCAGCCCCAGCATTTT	CASSALELNQPQHF
TRBJ2-1	many	-	TRBV18	TGTGCCAGCTCACCTATGAGTAATGAGCAGTTCTTC	CASSPMSNEQFF